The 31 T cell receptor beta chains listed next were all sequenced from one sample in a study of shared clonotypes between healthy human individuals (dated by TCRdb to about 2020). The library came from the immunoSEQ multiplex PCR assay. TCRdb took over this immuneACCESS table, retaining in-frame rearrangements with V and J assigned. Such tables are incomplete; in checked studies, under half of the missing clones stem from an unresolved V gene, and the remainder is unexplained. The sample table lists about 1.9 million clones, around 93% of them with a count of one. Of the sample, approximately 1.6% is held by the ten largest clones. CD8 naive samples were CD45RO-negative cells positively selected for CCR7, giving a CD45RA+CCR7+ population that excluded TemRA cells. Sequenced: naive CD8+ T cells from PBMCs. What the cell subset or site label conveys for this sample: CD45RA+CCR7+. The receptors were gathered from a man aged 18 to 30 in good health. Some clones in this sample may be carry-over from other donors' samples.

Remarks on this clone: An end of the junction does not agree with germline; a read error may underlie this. CDR3 region: CSVEGGPAEQFF. The CDR3 DNA follows: TGCAGCGTCGAAGGGGGGCCTGCGGAGCAGTTCTTC. The chain has TRBV29-1 and TRBJ2-1; tentatively, D is TRBD1 or TRBD2 (6 bases each). Germline lookup yields CDR1 SQVTM and CDR2 ANQGSEA. CDR3 length equals 12 residues.

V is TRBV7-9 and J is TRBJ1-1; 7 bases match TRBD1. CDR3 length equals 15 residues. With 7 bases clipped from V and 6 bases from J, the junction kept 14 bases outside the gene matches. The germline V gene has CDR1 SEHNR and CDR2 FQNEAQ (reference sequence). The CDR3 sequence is CASKPRDRNNAEAFF. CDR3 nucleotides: TGTGCCAGCAAGCCCCGGGACAGAAATAACGCTGAAGCTTTCTTT.

CDR3 sequence (DNA): TGTGCCACCACTGGGACACCCTCCTACAATGAGCAGTTCTTC. It codes for CATTGTPSYNEQFF. This chain uses TRBV28 with TRBJ2-1; possible D gene TRBD1, 6 bases. CDR1 and CDR2 (germline): MDHEN, SYDVKM. V was pared by 10 bases and J by 0 bases, with 13 bases between. The CDR3 has 14 residues. The full variable domain, with the rest looked up from reference TRBV28 and TRBJ2-1, is DVKVTQSSRYLVKRTGEKVFLECVQDMDHENMFWYRQDPGLGLRLIYFSYDVKMKEKGDIPEGYSVSREKKERFSLILESASTNQTSMYLCATTGTPSYNEQFFGPGTRLTVL.

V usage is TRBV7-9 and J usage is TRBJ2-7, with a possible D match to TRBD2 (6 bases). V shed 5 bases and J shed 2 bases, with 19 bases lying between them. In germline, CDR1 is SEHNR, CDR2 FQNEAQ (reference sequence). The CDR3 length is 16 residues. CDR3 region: CASSPPRLASTYEQYF. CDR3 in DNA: TGTGCCAGCAGCCCCCCAAGGCTAGCGTCTACCTACGAGCAGTACTTC.

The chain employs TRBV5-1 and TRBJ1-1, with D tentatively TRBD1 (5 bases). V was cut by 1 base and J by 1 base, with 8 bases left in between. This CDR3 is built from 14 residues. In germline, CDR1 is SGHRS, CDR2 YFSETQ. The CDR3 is CASSLIGANTEAFF. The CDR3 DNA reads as TGCGCCAGCAGCTTGATAGGGGCGAACACTGAAGCTTTCTTT. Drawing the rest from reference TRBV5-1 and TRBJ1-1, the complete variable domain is KAGVTQTPRYLIKTRGQQVTLSCSPISGHRSVSWYQQTPGQGLQFLFEYFSETQRNKGNFPGRFSGRQFSNSRSEMNVSTLELGDSALYLCASSLIGANTEAFFGQGTRLTVV.

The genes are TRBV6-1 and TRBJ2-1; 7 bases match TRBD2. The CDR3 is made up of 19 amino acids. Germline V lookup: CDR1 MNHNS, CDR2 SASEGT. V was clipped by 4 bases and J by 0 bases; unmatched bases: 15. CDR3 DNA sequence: TGTGCCAGCAGTGGTGGACTAGTCCTCACCCTGGGCTCCTACAATGAGCAGTTCTTC. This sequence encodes CASSGGLVLTLGSYNEQFF.

The DNA of the CDR3 is TGTGCCAGCAGTTTAATCCCAGGGGCCGCCACGGCTAATACGCAGTATTTT. This gives the protein CASSLIPGAATANTQYF. The J gene is TRBJ2-3, the V gene TRBV27; D possibly corresponds to TRBD1 (6 bases). The ends were cut back, 2 bases at V and 7 bases at J, with 22 bases in the middle. CDR3 length equals 17 residues. Germline V gene sequence: CDR1 MNHEY, CDR2 SMNVEV (reference sequence).

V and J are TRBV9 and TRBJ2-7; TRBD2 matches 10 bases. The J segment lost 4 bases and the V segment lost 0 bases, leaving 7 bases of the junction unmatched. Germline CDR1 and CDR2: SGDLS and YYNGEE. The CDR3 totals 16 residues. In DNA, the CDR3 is TGTGCCAGCAGCGTAGAGAGCGGGAGGGCCAAATACGAGCAGTACTTC. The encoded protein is CASSVESGRAKYEQYF.

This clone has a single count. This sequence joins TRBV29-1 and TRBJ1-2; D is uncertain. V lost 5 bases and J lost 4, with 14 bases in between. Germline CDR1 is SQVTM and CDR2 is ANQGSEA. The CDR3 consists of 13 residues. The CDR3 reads CSVRVTVSYGYTF. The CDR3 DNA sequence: TGCAGCGTTCGAGTTACGGTTAGCTATGGCTACACCTTC.

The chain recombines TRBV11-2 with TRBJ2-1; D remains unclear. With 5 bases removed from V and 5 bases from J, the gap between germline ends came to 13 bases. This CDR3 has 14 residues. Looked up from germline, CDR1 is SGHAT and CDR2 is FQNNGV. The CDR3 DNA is TGTGCCAGCAGCGCCCCTAGGACCGACAATGAGCAGTTCTTC. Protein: CASSAPRTDNEQFF.

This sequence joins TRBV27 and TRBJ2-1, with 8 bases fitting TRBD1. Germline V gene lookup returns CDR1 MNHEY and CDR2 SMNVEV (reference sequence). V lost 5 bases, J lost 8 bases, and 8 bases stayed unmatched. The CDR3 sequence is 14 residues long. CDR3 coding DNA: TGTGCCAGCAGTCTACGGGACAGGCGGTATGAGCAGTTCTTC. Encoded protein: CASSLRDRRYEQFF.

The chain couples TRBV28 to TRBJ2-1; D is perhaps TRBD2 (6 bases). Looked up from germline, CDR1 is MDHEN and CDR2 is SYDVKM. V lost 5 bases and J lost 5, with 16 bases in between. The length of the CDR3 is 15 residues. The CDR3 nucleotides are TGTGCCAGCAGTCCCCGACTAGAAGGGAACAATGAGCAGTTCTTC. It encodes CASSPRLEGNNEQFF.

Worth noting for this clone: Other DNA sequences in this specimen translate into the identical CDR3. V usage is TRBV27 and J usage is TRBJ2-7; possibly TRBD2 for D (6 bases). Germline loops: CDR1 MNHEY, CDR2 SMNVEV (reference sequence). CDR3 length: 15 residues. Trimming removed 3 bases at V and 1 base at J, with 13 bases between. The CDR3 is CASSFSGYGSYEQYF. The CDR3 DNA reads TGTGCCAGCAGTTTTAGCGGTTACGGGTCCTACGAGCAGTACTTC.

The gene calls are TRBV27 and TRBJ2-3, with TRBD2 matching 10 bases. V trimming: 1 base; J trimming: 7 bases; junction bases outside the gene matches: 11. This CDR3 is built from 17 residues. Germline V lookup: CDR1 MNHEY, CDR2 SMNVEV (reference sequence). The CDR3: CASSLYSLAGELNTQYF. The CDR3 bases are TGTGCCAGCAGTTTATACTCCCTAGCGGGAGAGTTGAATACGCAGTATTTT.

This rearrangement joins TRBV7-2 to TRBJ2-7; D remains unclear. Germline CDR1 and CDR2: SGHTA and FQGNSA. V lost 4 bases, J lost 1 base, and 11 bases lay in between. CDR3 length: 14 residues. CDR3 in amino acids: CASSSSFRSYEQYF. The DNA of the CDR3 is TGTGCCAGCAGCTCCTCCTTTCGATCCTACGAGCAGTACTTC.

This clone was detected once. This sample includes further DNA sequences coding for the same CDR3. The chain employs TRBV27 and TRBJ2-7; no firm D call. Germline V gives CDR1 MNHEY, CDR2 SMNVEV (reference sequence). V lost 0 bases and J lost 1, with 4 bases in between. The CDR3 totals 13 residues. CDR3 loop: CASSLSGSYEQYF. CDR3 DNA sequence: TGTGCCAGCAGTTTATCCGGATCCTACGAGCAGTACTTC.

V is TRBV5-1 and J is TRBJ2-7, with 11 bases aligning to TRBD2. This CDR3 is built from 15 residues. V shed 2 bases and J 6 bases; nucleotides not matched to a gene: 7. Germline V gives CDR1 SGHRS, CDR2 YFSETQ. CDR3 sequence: CASSFPLAGEVEQYF. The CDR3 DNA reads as TGCGCCAGCAGCTTTCCACTAGCGGGAGAAGTCGAGCAGTACTTC.

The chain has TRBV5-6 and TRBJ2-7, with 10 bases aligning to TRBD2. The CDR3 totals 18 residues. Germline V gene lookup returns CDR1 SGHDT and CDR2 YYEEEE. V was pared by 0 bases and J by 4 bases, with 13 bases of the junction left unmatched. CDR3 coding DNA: TGTGCCAGCAGCTTGGGACTAGCGGGTGCCGTGGGACCTTACGAGCAGTACTTC. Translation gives CASSLGLAGAVGPYEQYF.

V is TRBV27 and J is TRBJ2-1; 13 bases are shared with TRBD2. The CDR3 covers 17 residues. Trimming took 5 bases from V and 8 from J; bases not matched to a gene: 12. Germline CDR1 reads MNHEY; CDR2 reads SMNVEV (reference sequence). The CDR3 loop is CASSLKPGLAGKHEQFF. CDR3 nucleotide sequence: TGTGCCAGCAGTCTCAAACCGGGACTAGCGGGAAAGCATGAGCAGTTCTTC.

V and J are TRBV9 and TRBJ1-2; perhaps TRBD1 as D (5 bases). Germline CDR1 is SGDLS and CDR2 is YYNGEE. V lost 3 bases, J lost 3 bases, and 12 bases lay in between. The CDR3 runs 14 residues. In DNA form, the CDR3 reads TGTGCCAGCAGCGGGGCAGGGTTTCACTATGGCTACACCTTC. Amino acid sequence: CASSGAGFHYGYTF.

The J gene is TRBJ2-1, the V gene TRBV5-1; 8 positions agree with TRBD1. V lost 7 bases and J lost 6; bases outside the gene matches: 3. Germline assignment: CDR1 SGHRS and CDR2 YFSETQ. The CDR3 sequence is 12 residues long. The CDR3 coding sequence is TGCGCCAGCGCCCAGGGGGCCAATGAGCAGTTCTTC. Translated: CASAQGANEQFF.

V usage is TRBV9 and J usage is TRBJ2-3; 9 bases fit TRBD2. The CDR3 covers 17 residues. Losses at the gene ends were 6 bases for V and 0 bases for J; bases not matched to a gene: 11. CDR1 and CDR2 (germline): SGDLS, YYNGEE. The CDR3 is CASTAHPSGISTDTQYF. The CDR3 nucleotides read TGTGCCAGCACCGCACACCCTAGCGGGATAAGCACAGATACGCAGTATTTT. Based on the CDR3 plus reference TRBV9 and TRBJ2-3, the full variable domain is DSGVTQTPKHLITATGQRVTLRCSPRSGDLSVYWYQQSLDQGLQFLIQYYNGEERAKGNILERFSAQQFPDLHSELNLSSLELGDSALYFCASTAHPSGISTDTQYFGPGTRLTVL.

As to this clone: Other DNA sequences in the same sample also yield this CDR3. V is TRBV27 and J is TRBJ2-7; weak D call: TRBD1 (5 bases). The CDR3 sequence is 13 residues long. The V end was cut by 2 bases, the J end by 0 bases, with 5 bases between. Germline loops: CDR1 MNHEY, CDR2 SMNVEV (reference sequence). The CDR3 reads CASSLTGSYEQYF. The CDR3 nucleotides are TGTGCCAGCAGTTTAACAGGCTCCTACGAGCAGTACTTC.

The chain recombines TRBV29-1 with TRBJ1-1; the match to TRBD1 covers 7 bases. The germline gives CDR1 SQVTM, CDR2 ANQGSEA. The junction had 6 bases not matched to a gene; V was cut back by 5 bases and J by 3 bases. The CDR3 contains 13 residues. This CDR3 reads CSVSDRDDTEAFF. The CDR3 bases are TGCAGCGTTAGCGACAGGGACGACACTGAAGCTTTCTTT.

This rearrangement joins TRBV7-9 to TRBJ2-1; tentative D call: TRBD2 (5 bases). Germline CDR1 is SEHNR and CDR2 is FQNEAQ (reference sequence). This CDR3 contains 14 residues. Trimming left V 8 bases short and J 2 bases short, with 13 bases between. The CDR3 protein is CASLPGGPYNEQFF. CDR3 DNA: TGTGCCAGCCTCCCGGGCGGGCCCTACAATGAGCAGTTCTTC.

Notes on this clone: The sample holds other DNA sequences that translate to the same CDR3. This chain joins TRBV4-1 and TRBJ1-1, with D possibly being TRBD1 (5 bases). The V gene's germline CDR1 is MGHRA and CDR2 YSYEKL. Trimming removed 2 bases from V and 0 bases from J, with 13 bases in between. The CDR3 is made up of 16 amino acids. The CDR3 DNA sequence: TGCGCCAGCAGCCAACGGACGGGGGTTTTGAACACTGAAGCTTTCTTT. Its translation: CASSQRTGVLNTEAFF.

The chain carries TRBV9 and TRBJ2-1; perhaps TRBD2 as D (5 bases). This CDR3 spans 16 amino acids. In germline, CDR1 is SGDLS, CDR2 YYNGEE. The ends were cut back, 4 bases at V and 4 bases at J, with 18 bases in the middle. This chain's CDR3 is CASSSNPRELYNEQFF. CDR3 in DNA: TGTGCCAGCAGCTCCAACCCTAGGGAGCTATACAATGAGCAGTTCTTC.

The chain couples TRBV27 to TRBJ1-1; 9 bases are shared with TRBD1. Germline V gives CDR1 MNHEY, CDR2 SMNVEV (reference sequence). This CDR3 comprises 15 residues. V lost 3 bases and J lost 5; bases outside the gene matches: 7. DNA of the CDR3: TGTGCCAGCAGTTTTCTACGGGACAGGGAGACTGAAGCTTTCTTT. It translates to CASSFLRDRETEAFF.

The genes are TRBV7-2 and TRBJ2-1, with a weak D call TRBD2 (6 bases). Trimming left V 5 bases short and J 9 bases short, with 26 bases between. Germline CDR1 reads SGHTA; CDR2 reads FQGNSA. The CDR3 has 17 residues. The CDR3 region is CASSPQISAGYKGEQFF. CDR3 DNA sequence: TGTGCCAGCAGCCCCCAAATATCAGCGGGTTACAAAGGTGAGCAGTTCTTC.

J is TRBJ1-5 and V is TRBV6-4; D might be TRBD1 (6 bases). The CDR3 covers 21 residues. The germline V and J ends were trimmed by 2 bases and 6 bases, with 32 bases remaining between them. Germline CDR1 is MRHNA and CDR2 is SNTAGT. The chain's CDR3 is CASSDGEGGCPTRGWGQPQHF. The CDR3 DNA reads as TGTGCCAGCAGTGACGGTGAAGGGGGTTGCCCGACCCGGGGGTGGGGTCAGCCCCAGCATTTT.

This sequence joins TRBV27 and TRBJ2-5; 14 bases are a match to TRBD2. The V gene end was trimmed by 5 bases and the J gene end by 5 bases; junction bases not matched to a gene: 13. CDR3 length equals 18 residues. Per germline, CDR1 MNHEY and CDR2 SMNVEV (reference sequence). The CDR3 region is CASSPRPRLAGGWETQYF. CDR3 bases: TGTGCCAGCAGTCCCCGCCCGAGACTAGCGGGAGGGTGGGAGACCCAGTACTTC.